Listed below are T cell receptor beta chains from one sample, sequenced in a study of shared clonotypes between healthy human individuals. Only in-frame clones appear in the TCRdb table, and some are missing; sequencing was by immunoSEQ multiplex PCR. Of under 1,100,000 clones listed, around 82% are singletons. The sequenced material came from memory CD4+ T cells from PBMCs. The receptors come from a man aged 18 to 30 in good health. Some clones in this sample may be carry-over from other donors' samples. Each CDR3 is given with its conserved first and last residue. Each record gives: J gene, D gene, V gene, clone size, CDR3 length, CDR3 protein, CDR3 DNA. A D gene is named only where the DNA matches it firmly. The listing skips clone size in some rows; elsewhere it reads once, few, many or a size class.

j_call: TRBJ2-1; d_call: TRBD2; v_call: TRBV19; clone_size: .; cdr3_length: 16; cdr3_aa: CASSIRSGSSYNEQFF; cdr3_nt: TGTGCCAGTAGTATACGGAGCGGGAGCTCCTACAATGAGCAGTTCTTC
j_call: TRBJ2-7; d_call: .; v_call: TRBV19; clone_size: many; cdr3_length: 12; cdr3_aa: CASSMEGNEQYF; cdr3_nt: TGTGCCAGTAGTATGGAAGGGAACGAGCAGTACTTC
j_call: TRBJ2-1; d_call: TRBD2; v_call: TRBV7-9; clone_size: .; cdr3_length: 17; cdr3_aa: CASRRSRAGGPVEEQFF; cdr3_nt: TGTGCCAGCAGGCGGTCGAGAGCGGGAGGCCCGGTTGAAGAGCAGTTCTTC
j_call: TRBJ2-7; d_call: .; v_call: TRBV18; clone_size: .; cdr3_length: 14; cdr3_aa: CASSPQGQTYEQYF; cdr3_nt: TGTGCCAGCTCACCCCAAGGACAAACCTACGAGCAGTACTTC
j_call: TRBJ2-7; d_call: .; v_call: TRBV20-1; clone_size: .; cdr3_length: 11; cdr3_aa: CSAGKDGEQYF; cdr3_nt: TGCAGTGCTGGGAAAGACGGCGAGCAGTACTTC
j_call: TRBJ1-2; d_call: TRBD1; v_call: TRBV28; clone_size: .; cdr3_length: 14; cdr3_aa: CASSRQGERRGYTF; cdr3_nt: TGTGCCAGCAGTCGACAGGGGGAAAGAAGGGGCTACACCTTC
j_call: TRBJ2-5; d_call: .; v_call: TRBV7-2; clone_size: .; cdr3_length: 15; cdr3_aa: CASSLLVGSGETQYF; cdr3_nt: TGTGCCAGCAGCTTACTTGTCGGTAGTGGGGAGACCCAGTACTTC
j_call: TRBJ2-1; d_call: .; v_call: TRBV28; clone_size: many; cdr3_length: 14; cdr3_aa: CASQGGTSYNEQFF; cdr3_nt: TGTGCCAGCCAAGGGGGGACGAGCTACAATGAGCAGTTCTTC
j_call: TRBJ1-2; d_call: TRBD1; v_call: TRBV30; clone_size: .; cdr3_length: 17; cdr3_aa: CAWSPFRSSTPGGGYTF; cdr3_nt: TGTGCCTGGAGTCCTTTTCGTAGTTCGACCCCAGGGGGCGGCTACACCTTC
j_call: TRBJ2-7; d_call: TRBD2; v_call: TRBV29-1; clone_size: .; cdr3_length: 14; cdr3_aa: CSVTRAGRIYEQYF; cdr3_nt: TGCAGCGTGACTCGAGCGGGACGAATATACGAGCAGTACTTC
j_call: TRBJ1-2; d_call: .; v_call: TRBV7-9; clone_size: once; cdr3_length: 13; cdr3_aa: CASSLVGGHGYTF; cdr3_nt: TGTGCCAGCAGCTTAGTTGGCGGCCATGGCTACACCTTC
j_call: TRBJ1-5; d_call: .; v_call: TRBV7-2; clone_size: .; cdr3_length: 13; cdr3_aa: CASSLEWNQPQHF; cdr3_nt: TGTGCCAGCAGCTTAGAATGGAATCAGCCCCAGCATTTT
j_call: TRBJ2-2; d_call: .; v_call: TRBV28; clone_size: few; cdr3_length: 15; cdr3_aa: CASGVGSRTTGELFF; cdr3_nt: TGTGCCTCCGGGGTGGGCTCCCGCACTACCGGGGAGCTGTTTTTT
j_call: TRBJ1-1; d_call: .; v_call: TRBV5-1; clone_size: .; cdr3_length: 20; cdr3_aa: CASSLGGSLRITTQDTEAFF; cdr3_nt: TGCGCCAGCAGCTTGGGTGGGTCACTAAGAATCACAACTCAGGACACTGAAGCTTTCTTT
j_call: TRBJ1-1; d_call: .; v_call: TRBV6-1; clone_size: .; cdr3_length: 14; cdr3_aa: CASRNREMNTEAFF; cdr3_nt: TGTGCCAGCAGGAACAGGGAAATGAACACTGAAGCTTTCTTT
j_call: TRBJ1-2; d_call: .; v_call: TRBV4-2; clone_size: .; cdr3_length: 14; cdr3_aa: CASSQDRREGGYTF; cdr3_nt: TGTGCCAGCAGCCAAGATCGCCGGGAAGGAGGCTACACCTTC
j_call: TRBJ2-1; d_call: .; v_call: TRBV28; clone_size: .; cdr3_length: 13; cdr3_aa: CASRLSGNNEQFF; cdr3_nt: TGTGCCAGCAGACTTAGCGGAAACAATGAGCAGTTCTTC
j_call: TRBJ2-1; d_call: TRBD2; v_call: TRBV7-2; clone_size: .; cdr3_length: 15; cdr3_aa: CASSLVAGGVNEQFF; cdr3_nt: TGTGCCAGCAGCTTAGTAGCGGGAGGAGTAAATGAGCAGTTCTTC
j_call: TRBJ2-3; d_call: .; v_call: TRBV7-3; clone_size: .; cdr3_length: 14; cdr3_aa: CASTMTRDADTQYF; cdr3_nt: TGTGCCAGCACCATGACGAGGGATGCCGATACGCAGTATTTT
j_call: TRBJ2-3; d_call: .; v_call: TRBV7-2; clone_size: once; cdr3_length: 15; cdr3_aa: CASSRFTGSTDTQYF; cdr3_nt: TGTGCCAGCAGCCGATTTACAGGGAGCACAGATACGCAGTATTTT
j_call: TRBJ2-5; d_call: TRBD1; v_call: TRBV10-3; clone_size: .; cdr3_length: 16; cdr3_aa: CAISEPGQVDQETQYF; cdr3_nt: TGTGCCATCAGTGAGCCGGGACAGGTGGACCAAGAGACCCAGTACTTC
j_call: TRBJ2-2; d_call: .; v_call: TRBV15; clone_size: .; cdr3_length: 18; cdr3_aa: CATSRGSWGRGNTGELFF; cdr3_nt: TGTGCCACCAGCAGAGGGTCTTGGGGGCGGGGGAACACCGGGGAGCTGTTTTTT
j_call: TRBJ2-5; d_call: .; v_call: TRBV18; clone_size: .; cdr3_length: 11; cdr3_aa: CASRAGETQYF; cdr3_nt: TGTGCCAGCCGGGCGGGGGAGACCCAGTACTTC
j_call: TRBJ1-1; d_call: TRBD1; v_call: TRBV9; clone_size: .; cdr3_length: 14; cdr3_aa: CASSATDRGTEAFF; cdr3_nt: TGTGCCAGCAGCGCGACTGACAGGGGCACTGAAGCTTTCTTT
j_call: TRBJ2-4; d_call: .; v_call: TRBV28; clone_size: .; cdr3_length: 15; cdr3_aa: CASSLGDTRGYIQYF; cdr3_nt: TGTGCCAGCAGTTTAGGTGACACCCGGGGGTACATTCAGTACTTC
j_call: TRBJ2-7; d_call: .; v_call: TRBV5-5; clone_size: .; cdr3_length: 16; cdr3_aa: CASSLGLEGLHYEQYF; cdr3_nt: TGTGCCAGCAGCTTGGGCTTGGAGGGCCTTCACTACGAGCAGTACTTC
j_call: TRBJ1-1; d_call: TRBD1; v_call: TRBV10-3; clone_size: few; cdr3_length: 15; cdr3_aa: CAISEALDRVAEAFF; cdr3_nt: TGTGCCATCAGTGAAGCCTTGGACAGGGTGGCTGAAGCTTTCTTT
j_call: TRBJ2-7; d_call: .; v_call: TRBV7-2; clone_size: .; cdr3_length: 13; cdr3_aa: CASSLGRYYEQYF; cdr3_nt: TGTGCCAGCAGCTTAGGACGCTACTACGAGCAGTACTTC
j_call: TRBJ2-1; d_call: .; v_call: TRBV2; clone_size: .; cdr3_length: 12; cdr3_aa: CASTADGNEQFF; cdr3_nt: TGTGCCAGCACGGCCGATGGAAATGAGCAGTTCTTC
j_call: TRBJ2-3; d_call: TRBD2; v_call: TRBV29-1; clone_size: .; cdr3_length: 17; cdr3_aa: CSVGGLAGVLVTDTQYF; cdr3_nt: TGCAGCGTTGGGGGACTAGCGGGAGTCTTGGTTACAGATACGCAGTATTTT
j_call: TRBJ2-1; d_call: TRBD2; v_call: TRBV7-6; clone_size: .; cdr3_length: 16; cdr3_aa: CASSLRTSGSMYEQFF; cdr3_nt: TGTGCCAGTAGCTTAAGGACTAGCGGGAGTATGTATGAGCAGTTCTTC
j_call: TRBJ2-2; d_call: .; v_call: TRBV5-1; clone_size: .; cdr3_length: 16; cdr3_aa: CASSLFGDRNTGELFF; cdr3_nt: TGCGCCAGCAGCTTGTTCGGGGATAGGAACACCGGGGAGCTGTTTTTT
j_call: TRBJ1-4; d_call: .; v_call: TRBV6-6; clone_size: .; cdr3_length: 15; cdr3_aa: CASSYSAGMFEKLFF; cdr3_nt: TGTGCCAGCAGTTACTCCGCCGGAATGTTCGAAAAACTGTTTTTT
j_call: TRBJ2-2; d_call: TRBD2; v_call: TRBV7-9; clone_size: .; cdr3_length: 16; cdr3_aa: CASSSPVAGVTGELFF; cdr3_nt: TGTGCCAGCAGCTCCCCCGTGGCGGGAGTGACCGGGGAGCTGTTTTTT
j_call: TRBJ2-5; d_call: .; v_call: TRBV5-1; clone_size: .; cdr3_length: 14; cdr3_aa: CASSLTGTQETQYF; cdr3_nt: TGCGCCAGCAGTCTTACCGGGACGCAAGAGACCCAGTACTTC
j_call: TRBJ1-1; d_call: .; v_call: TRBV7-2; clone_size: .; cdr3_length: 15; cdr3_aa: CASSLAGHTNTEAFF; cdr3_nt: TGTGCCAGCAGTTTAGCGGGACACACGAACACTGAAGCTTTCTTT
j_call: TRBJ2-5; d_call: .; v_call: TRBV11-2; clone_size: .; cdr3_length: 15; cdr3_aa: CASSSLTGRGETQYF; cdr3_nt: TGTGCCAGCAGCTCCCTGACAGGGAGGGGAGAGACCCAGTACTTC
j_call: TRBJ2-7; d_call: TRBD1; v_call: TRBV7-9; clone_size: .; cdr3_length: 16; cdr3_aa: CASTSFDRGDSYEQYF; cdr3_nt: TGTGCCAGCACCTCATTTGACAGGGGGGATTCCTACGAGCAGTACTTC
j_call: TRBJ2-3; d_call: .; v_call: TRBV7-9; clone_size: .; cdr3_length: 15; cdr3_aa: CASSLQGGSTDTQYF; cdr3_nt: TGTGCCAGCAGCCTCCAGGGTGGGAGCACAGATACGCAGTATTTT